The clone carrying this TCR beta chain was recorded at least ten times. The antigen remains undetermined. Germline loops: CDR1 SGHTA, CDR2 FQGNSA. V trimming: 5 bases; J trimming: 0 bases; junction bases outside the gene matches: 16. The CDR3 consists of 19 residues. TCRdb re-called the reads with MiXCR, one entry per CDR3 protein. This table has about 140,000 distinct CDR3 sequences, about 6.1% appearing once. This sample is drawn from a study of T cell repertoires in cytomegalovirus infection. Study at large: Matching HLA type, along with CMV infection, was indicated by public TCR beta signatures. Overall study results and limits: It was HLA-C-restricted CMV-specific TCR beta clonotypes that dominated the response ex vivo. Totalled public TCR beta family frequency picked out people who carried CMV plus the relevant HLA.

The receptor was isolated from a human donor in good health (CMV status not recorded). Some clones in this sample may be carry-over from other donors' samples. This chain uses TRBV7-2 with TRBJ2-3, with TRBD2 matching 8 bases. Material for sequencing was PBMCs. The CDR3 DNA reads TGTGCCAGCAGCCTTGGTTGGGTCTGGGTAGCGGGGAGCACAGATACGCAGTATTTT. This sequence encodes CASSLGWVWVAGSTDTQYF.